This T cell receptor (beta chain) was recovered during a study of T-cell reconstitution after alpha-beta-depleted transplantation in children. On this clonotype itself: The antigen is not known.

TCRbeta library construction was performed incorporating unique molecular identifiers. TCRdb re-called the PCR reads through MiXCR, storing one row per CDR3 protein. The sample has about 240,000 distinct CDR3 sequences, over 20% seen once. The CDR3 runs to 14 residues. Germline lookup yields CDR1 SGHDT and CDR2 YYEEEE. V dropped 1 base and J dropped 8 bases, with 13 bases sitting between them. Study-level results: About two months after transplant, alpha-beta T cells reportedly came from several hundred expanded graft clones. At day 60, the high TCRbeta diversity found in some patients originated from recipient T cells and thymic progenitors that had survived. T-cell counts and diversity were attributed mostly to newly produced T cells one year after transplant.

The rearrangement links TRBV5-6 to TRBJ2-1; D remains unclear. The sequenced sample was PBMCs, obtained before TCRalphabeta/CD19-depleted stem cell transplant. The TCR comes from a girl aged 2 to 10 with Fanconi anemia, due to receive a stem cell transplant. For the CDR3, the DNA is TGTGCCAGCAGCTTGAGTGTTGTCCGCCATGAGCAGTTCTTC. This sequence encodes CASSLSVVRHEQFF.